Presented here are 23 T cell receptor beta chains from one specimen sequenced in a study of blood T cell repertoires in COVID-19. Generated by immunoSEQ multiplex PCR, the TCRdb table keeps only in-frame clones and is missing some. The sample records about 55,000 clones, roughly nine tenths being singletons. The sequenced sample was peripheral blood. The receptors here all came from a man in his forties or fifties with acute or convalescent COVID-19.

V is TRBV6-1 and J is TRBJ1-2; D possibly corresponds to TRBD1 (5 bases). Germline CDR1 reads MNHNS; CDR2 reads SASEGT. The germline V and J ends were trimmed by 2 bases and 4 bases, with 11 bases remaining between them. The CDR3 runs 14 residues. CDR3 residues: CASSERSTAYGYTF. The CDR3 DNA sequence: TGTGCCAGCAGTGAACGCTCGACAGCCTATGGCTACACCTTC.

This clone showed up just a few times. The chain uses TRBV30 and TRBJ1-4; D is possibly TRBD1 (5 bases). The germline CDR1 and CDR2 sequences are GTSNPN and SVGIG (reference sequence). The CDR3 is 14 amino acids. V lost 1 base and J lost 8, with 14 bases in between. The CDR3 loop reads CAWSAGRGREKLFF. Written as DNA, the CDR3 is TGTGCCTGGAGTGCCGGAAGGGGTCGGGAAAAACTGTTTTTT.

This chain connects TRBV19 to TRBJ2-5; 8 bases agree with TRBD1. V lost 0 bases and J lost 2; bases outside the gene matches: 8. Germline V gene data show CDR1 as LNHDA and CDR2 as SQIVND (reference sequence). CDR3 size: 17 residues. The CDR3 DNA reads as TGTGCCAGTAGTATAGAACTGGACAGGGCAGGTCAAGAGACCCAGTACTTC. Translation: CASSIELDRAGQETQYF.

This sequence joins TRBV6-5 and TRBJ1-4, with D possibly TRBD1 on 5 matching bases. The germline gives CDR1 MNHEY, CDR2 SVGAGI. V lost 0 bases to trimming and J lost 5 bases, with 10 bases between them. The CDR3 covers 15 residues. CDR3 protein: CASSYSRQINEKLFF. The CDR3 nucleotides read TGTGCCAGCAGTTACTCTCGACAGATAAATGAAAAACTGTTTTTT.

The rearrangement links TRBV11-2 to TRBJ1-1; a weak D match, TRBD1 (5 bases). With 6 bases removed from V and 5 bases from J, the gap between germline ends came to 13 bases. The V gene's germline CDR1 is SGHAT and CDR2 FQNNGV. The CDR3 has 13 residues. DNA for the CDR3: TGTGCCAGCAGGAAGAGCGGGGGGACTGAAGCTTTCTTT. Translation gives CASRKSGGTEAFF.

J is TRBJ1-2 and V is TRBV9; no firm D call. The ends were cut back, 3 bases at V and 2 bases at J, with 5 bases in the middle. Per the germline V gene, CDR1 is SGDLS and CDR2 is YYNGEE. This CDR3 spans 12 amino acids. CDR3 coding DNA: TGTGCCAGCAGCGCTATAAACTATGGCTACACCTTC. As protein: CASSAINYGYTF.

The V gene is TRBV7-2, the J gene TRBJ2-5, with D tentatively TRBD2 (6 bases). Germline values: CDR1 SGHTA, CDR2 FQGNSA. V lost 5 bases and J lost 3, with 28 bases in between. CDR3 length: 19 amino acids. In DNA form, the CDR3 reads TGTGCCAGCAGCCCCTTTATTAGCGGCTTACTACAGAGAGAAGAGACCCAGTACTTC. It codes for CASSPFISGLLQREETQYF.

J is TRBJ1-2 and V is TRBV5-1; 8 bases match TRBD1. This CDR3 comprises 13 residues. Germline V gene data show CDR1 as SGHRS and CDR2 as YFSETQ. The V and J ends lost 3 bases and 9 bases, in that order; junction bases with no gene match: 7. The CDR3 here is CASSSSDRASYTF. For the CDR3, the DNA is TGCGCCAGCAGCTCGTCGGACAGGGCCAGCTACACCTTC.

The chain carries TRBV27 and TRBJ2-2; 13 bases fit TRBD2. CDR3 length equals 17 residues. Trimming took 7 bases from V and 1 from J; bases not matched to a gene: 6. From germline, CDR1 is MNHEY and CDR2 SMNVEV (reference sequence). CDR3 nucleotide sequence: TGTGCCAGCAAAGTTAGACTAGCGGGAGGGAACACCGGGGAGCTGTTTTTT. Its protein product is CASKVRLAGGNTGELFF.

The chain recombines TRBV11-3 with TRBJ2-1; the match to TRBD2 covers 8 bases. CDR1 is SGHNT and CDR2 is YENEEA in the germline V gene. The CDR3 extends over 15 amino acids. V dropped 1 base and J dropped 5; count of bases not matched to a gene: 4. The CDR3 here is CASSLGGTRDNEQFF. The CDR3 DNA reads as TGTGCCAGCAGCTTAGGAGGGACTAGAGACAATGAGCAGTTCTTC.

The rearrangement links TRBV11-2 to TRBJ2-1, with 7 bases lining up with TRBD2. The CDR3 is made up of 11 amino acids. With V trimmed by 8 bases and J by 8 bases, 3 bases remained unmatched. Germline CDR1 reads SGHAT; CDR2 reads FQNNGV. CDR3 bases: TGTGCCAGCTCCCGGGGGGATGAGCAGTTCTTC. The encoded protein is CASSRGDEQFF.

V is TRBV7-9 and J is TRBJ2-3; 16 bases line up with TRBD2. Germline V gives CDR1 SEHNR, CDR2 FQNEAQ (reference sequence). V lost 4 bases, J lost 6 bases, and 1 base stayed unmatched. The CDR3 contains 15 residues. CDR3 DNA: TGTGCCAGCAGCTCGGGACTAGCGGGAGGGGATACGCAGTATTTT. The encoded protein is CASSSGLAGGDTQYF.

This clone was detected only once. The V and J genes are TRBV6-1 and TRBJ2-7, with 12 bases matching TRBD1. The CDR3 spans 14 residues. The germline CDR1 and CDR2 sequences are MNHNS and SASEGT. Trimming cost V 6 bases and J 6 bases; bases outside gene matches: 6. In nucleotides, the CDR3 is TGTGCCAGCAGAACGGGACAGGGGGCACGCGAGCAGTACTTC. Translated, it gives CASRTGQGAREQYF.

The chain recombines TRBV18 with TRBJ1-5; TRBD1 matches 9 bases. The junction had 5 bases not matched to a gene; V was cut back by 3 bases and J by 5 bases. The CDR3 loop spans 15 amino acids. The germline V gene encodes CDR1 KGHSH and CDR2 LQKENI. The CDR3 protein is CASSPLTGGDQPQHF. Here the CDR3 DNA reads TGTGCCAGCTCACCTTTGACAGGGGGGGATCAGCCCCAGCATTTT.

This clone was detected once. This chain uses TRBV29-1 with TRBJ2-7, with 9 bases that match TRBD1. The CDR3 consists of 13 residues. Germline trimming cut 7 bases from V and 6 bases from J; bases unmatched to any gene: 10. Looked up from germline, CDR1 is SQVTM and CDR2 is ANQGSEA. The CDR3 is CSAGQGIRGEQYF. The DNA of the CDR3 is TGCAGCGCCGGACAGGGGATAAGAGGCGAGCAGTACTTC.

The chain combines TRBV6-6 with TRBJ2-7, with D perhaps matching TRBD2 (5 bases). Between the trimmed V and J ends, which lost 10 bases and 5 bases, there was a span of 12 bases. Germline CDR1 and CDR2: MNHNY and SVGAGI (reference sequence). The CDR3 is 11 amino acids. In DNA form, the CDR3 reads TGTGCCACCACGGGGTCTAACGAGCAGTACTTC. As protein: CATTGSNEQYF.

The chain employs TRBV11-1 and TRBJ2-1, with 8 nucleotides matching TRBD2. This CDR3 comprises 16 residues. Germline loops: CDR1 SGHAT, CDR2 FQDESV (reference sequence). Germline trimming cut 2 bases from V and 6 bases from J; bases unmatched to any gene: 9. The CDR3 DNA sequence: TGTGCCAGCAGCTTAAACGGGGCGGGAGGATTCAATGAGCAGTTCTTC. It is translated as CASSLNGAGGFNEQFF.

The chain is built from TRBV29-1 and TRBJ1-5; 7 nucleotides line up with TRBD1. Unmatched junction bases numbered 9, after V lost 6 bases and J lost 7 bases. Germline CDR1 reads SQVTM; CDR2 reads ANQGSEA. This CDR3 contains 13 residues. This CDR3 reads CSVLTGVGQPQHF. Written as DNA, the CDR3 is TGCAGCGTGTTAACAGGGGTCGGGCAGCCCCAGCATTTT.

The J gene is TRBJ1-4, the V gene TRBV5-5; 7 positions match TRBD1. The germline V gene encodes CDR1 SGHKS and CDR2 YYEKEE (reference sequence). The trim removed 4 bases at V and 1 base at J, leaving 10 bases unmatched. The CDR3 covers 17 residues. The CDR3 nucleotides read TGTGCCAGCAGCCCAATGTCCGGGACAGTAACTAATGAAAAACTGTTTTTT. Translation gives CASSPMSGTVTNEKLFF.

J is TRBJ1-5 and V is TRBV29-1; D might be TRBD1 (5 bases). V lost 8 bases to trimming and J lost 12 bases, with 11 bases between them. Germline CDR1 and CDR2: SQVTM and ANQGSEA. The CDR3 extends over 9 amino acids. CDR3 sequence: CSLAGHQHF. As DNA, the CDR3 is TGCAGCTTGGCGGGGCACCAGCATTTT.

This rearrangement joins TRBV9 to TRBJ2-1; perhaps TRBD2 as D (6 bases). Germline CDR1 and CDR2: SGDLS and YYNGEE. Trimming took 5 bases from V and 4 from J, leaving 7 bases between them. The CDR3 is 12 residues long. CDR3 protein: CASSGGYNEQFF. In DNA form, the CDR3 reads TGTGCCAGCAGTGGGGGGTACAATGAGCAGTTCTTC.

This chain connects TRBV30 to TRBJ1-2; possible D gene TRBD1, 6 bases. With 8 bases removed from V and 6 bases from J, the gap between germline ends came to 19 bases. This CDR3 has 13 residues. CDR1 is GTSNPN, CDR2 SVGIG, per germline (reference sequence). CDR3 sequence reads: CAGTPERRDGYTF. The CDR3, as DNA: TGTGCCGGGACACCGGAACGGAGGGATGGCTACACCTTC. Complete variable domain (other parts from reference TRBV30 and TRBJ1-2): SQTIHQWPATLVQPVGSPLSLECTVEGTSNPNLYWYRQAAGRGLQLLFYSVGIGQISSEVPQNLSASRPQDRQFILSSKKLLLSDSGFYLCAGTPERRDGYTFGSGTRLTVV.

This chain uses TRBV30 with TRBJ1-2; D is perhaps TRBD1 (6 bases). Germline V gives CDR1 GTSNPN, CDR2 SVGIG (reference sequence). The CDR3 totals 13 residues. V dropped 4 bases and J dropped 6 bases, with 15 bases sitting between them. CDR3 in amino acids: CAWTFDRSDGYTF. As DNA, the CDR3 is TGTGCCTGGACTTTCGACAGGAGCGATGGCTACACCTTC.